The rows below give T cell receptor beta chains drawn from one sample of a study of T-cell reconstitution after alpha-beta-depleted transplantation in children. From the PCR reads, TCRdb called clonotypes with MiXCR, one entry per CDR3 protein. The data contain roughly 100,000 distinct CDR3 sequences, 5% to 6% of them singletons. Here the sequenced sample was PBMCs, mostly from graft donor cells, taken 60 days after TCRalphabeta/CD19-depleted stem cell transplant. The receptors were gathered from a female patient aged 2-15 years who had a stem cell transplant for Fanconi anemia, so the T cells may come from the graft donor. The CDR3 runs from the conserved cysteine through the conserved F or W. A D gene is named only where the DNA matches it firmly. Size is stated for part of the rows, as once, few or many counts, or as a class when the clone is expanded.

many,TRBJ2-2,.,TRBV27,TGTGCCAGCACTAACCAGATTTACACCGGGGAGCTGTTTTTT,CASTNQIYTGELFF
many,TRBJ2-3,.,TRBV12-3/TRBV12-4,TGTGCCAGCAGTTTGCGGGGATCAGATACGCAGTATTTT,CASSLRGSDTQYF
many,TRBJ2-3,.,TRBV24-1,TGTGCCACCAGTGAGCCGGACTTGGGGAACCGGGGAGATACGCAGTATTTT,CATSEPDLGNRGDTQYF
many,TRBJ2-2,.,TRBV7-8,TGTGCCAGCAGCTTAGCGGTGGGGGCCGGGGAGCTGTTTTTT,CASSLAVGAGELFF
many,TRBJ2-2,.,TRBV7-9,TGTGCCAGCAGCTTACTGACCGGGGAGCTGTTTTTT,CASSLLTGELFF
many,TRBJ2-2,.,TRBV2,TGTGCCAGCAGTGAAGCGTCCGGGGCCGGGGAGCTGTTTTTT,CASSEASGAGELFF
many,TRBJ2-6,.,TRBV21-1,TGTGCCAGCAGACACTCTGGGGCCAACGTCCTGACTTTC,CASRHSGANVLTF
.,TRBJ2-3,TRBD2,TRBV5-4,TGTGCCAGCAGATATCCGGGACTAGCGGGGGGAATGCAGTATTTT,CASRYPGLAGGMQYF
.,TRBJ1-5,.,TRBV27,TGTGCCAGCAGTTTATCCGGGTTCGGCAATCAGCCCCAGCATTTT,CASSLSGFGNQPQHF
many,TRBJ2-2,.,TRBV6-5,TGTGCCAGCAGTACCCGACTGAGCACCGGGGAGCTGTTTTTT,CASSTRLSTGELFF
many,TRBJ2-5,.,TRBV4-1,TGCGCCAGCAGCCTCGACAGAGAAGAGACCCAGTACTTC,CASSLDREETQYF
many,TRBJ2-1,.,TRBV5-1,TGCGCCAGCAGCTTGGCGTCGGACTACAATGAGCAGTTCTTC,CASSLASDYNEQFF
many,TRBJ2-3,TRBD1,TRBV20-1,TGCAGTGCTAGAACGCGGGCGACAGGGTTTGGAACAGATACGCAGTATTTT,CSARTRATGFGTDTQYF
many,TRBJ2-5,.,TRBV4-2,TGTGCCAGCAGCCAAGATACACAGGGTCGACTACAAGAGACCCAGTACTTC,CASSQDTQGRLQETQYF
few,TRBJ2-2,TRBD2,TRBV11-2,TGTGCCAGCAGCTTTTGGACTAGCGGGAGAAAACGGGGCACCGGGGAGCTGTTTTTT,CASSFWTSGRKRGTGELFF
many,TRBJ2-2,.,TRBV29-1,TGCAGCGTTGAAAGGCGTTTCACCGGGGAGCTGTTTTTT,CSVERRFTGELFF
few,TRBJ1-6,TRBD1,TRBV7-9,TGTGCCAGCAGCTTTCCCGGACCACAGGGGAATTCACCCCTCCACTTT,CASSFPGPQGNSPLHF
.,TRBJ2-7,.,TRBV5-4,TGTGCCAGCAGCCTGGGACGCCCCGAGGGCGAGCAGTACTTC,CASSLGRPEGEQYF
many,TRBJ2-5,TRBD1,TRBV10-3,TGTGCCATCAGACGGGACAGGGACGTGGAGACCCAGTACTTC,CAIRRDRDVETQYF
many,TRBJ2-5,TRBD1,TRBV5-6,TGTGCCAGCAGCCTGAGGGGACAGGGACAAGAGACCCAGTACTTC,CASSLRGQGQETQYF
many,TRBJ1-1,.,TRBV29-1,TGCAGCGTTGAAGAGGGACCGACGGCTTTCTTT,CSVEEGPTAFF
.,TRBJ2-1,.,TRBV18,TGTGCCAGCTCACCACCGGCCCCCCGGCTTGAGCAGTTCTTC,CASSPPAPRLEQFF
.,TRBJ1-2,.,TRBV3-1,TGTGCCAGCAGCAAGGGGCAGGGGCGCTATTATGGCTACACCTTC,CASSKGQGRYYGYTF
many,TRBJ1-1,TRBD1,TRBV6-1,TGTGCCAGCAGTAGACAGGGGCCCACTGAAGCTTTCTTT,CASSRQGPTEAFF
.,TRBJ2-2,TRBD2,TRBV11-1,TGTGCCAGCAGCTTTACGCGACTAGCGGGACTCACTTCCGGGGAGCTGTTTTTT,CASSFTRLAGLTSGELFF
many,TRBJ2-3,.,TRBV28,TGTGCCAGCAGTTCCAGCGGGCGAATCACAGATACGCAGTATTTT,CASSSSGRITDTQYF
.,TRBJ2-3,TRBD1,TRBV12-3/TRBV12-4,TGTGCCAGCAGTTTGCAACAGGGGACAGATAGGTATTTT,CASSLQQGTDRYF